These T cell receptor beta chains were read from a single sample in a study of tumor-infiltrating lymphocytes in primary liver carcinoma. One entry per CDR3 protein, called by TCRdb with MiXCR from the multiplex PCR reads. The sample yields approximately 320,000 distinct CDR3 sequences, 58% seen once. The sequenced material came from peripheral blood. These receptors were collected from a woman in her twenties or thirties with primary liver carcinoma and hepatitis B virus infection. The CDR3 runs from the conserved cysteine through the conserved F or W. The order of the fields is J gene, V gene, clone size, D gene, CDR3 DNA, CDR3 protein. D genes are given only for firm matches. Clone size is shown for a subset of rows, as once, few, many or a class of expanded clone.

>TRBJ2-3|TRBV29-1|few|NA
TGCAGCGTCGGACGATTGCCGTCTAGCACAGATACGCAGTATTTT
CSVGRLPSSTDTQYF
>TRBJ2-1|TRBV11-2|NA|NA
TGTACCAGCGGCTTCGGGGGGCTTGAGCAGTTCTTC
CTSGFGGLEQFF
>TRBJ2-1|TRBV6-2/TRBV6-3|NA|NA
TGTGCCAGCAGTCCGACGACAGCTATGGATGAGCAGTTCTTC
CASSPTTAMDEQFF
>TRBJ1-6|TRBV11-2|many|NA
TGTGCCAGCCCCATCACCCAGGGGACTAATTCACCCCTCCACTTT
CASPITQGTNSPLHF
>TRBJ2-5|TRBV6-2/TRBV6-3|many|TRBD1
TGTGCCAGCATGAGGGGGCTGCGAGAGACCCAGTACTTC
CASMRGLRETQYF
>TRBJ1-1|TRBV11-2|NA|TRBD1
TGTGCCAGCAGCGTATGGACAGGGGGTAGAGTGAACACTGAAGCTTTCTTT
CASSVWTGGRVNTEAFF
>TRBJ2-7|TRBV7-9|NA|NA
TGTGCCAGCAGATCTCACGCTACCTCCTATGAGCAGTACTTC
CASRSHATSYEQYF
>TRBJ2-1|TRBV14|many|NA
TGTGCCAGCAGCCCCGTTGGAACGGATGAGCAGTTCTTC
CASSPVGTDEQFF
>TRBJ2-5|TRBV12-3/TRBV12-4|once|NA
TGTGCCAGCACTGAAAGTGGGACTTCCTGGTCGGTCCAGTACTTC
CASTESGTSWSVQYF
>TRBJ1-5|TRBV6-2/TRBV6-3|few|NA
TGTGCCAGCAGTTACGGCCAGGTTAATAATCAGCCCCAGCATTTT
CASSYGQVNNQPQHF
>TRBJ1-1|TRBV4-1|NA|NA
TGCGCCAGCAGCCAGGCAACGAACACTGAAGCTCTCTTT
CASSQATNTEALF
>TRBJ2-2|TRBV11-2|NA|TRBD2
TGTGTCAGCAGCTTAACCGGGACTAGTTACACTGGGGAGCTGTTTTTT
CVSSLTGTSYTGELFF
>TRBJ2-7|TRBV4-3|large|NA
TGCGCCAGCAGCCACACTGCCCTTTCCAACGAGCAGTACTTC
CASSHTALSNEQYF
>TRBJ2-1|TRBV5-1|few|NA
TGCGCCAGCAGCTGGGACGATCCTAGGGCCAATGAGCAGTTCTTC
CASSWDDPRANEQFF
>TRBJ2-3|TRBV5-8|few|NA
TGTGCCAGCAGCCCCATGTATACGCAGTATTTT
CASSPMYTQYF
>TRBJ2-7|TRBV6-5|NA|TRBD2
TGTGCCAGCAGTTCCTGGACTAGTCGGGAGTTACACTCCCACGAGCAGTACTTC
CASSSWTSRELHSHEQYF
>TRBJ1-3|TRBV6-1|NA|NA
TGTGCCAGCACCGCCGAAAGATGGGGGCTCTCTGGAAACACCATATATTTT
CASTAERWGLSGNTIYF
>TRBJ2-2|TRBV6-1|NA|TRBD1
TGTGCCAGCAGACGTCAGGGGGATGGCGGGGAGCTGTTTTTT
CASRRQGDGGELFF
>TRBJ2-1|TRBV6-6|many|TRBD2
TGTGCCAGCATCCCCAACCGGCGGGAGATCGGCAATGAGCAGTTCTTC
CASIPNRREIGNEQFF
>TRBJ2-5|TRBV4-2|NA|NA
TGTGCCAGCAGCCGAGGGAGCGAGCGAGTGACCCAGTACTTC
CASSRGSERVTQYF
>TRBJ2-4|TRBV6-6|NA|TRBD2
TGTGCCAGCAGAAAAAGCGGGGAAAACATTCAGTACTTC
CASRKSGENIQYF
>TRBJ2-7|TRBV5-4|few|NA
TGTGCCAGCAGCTTGGACAGGACAACCTACGAGCAGTACTTC
CASSLDRTTYEQYF
>TRBJ1-1|TRBV11-1|NA|NA
TGTACTAGCAGCTTAGACGTGGTCGCCTACCCGGTGGAAGCTTTCTTT
CTSSLDVVAYPVEAFF
>TRBJ2-7|TRBV6-2/TRBV6-3|NA|TRBD2
TGTGCCACTGAGACTACCGGGACTAGCAAATCCTACGAGCAGTACTTC
CATETTGTSKSYEQYF
>TRBJ2-2|TRBV4-1|many|TRBD1
TGCGCCAGCAGCCAATTCAAACAGGGGCGTCCCGGGGAGCTGTTTTTT
CASSQFKQGRPGELFF
>TRBJ2-7|TRBV5-4|many|TRBD2
TGTGCCAGCAGCGCTAGCCCTAGCGGCCTTTTACAGTACTTC
CASSASPSGLLQYF
>TRBJ2-5|TRBV14|NA|NA
TGTGCCAGCAGCCAAGGGGGGCCGGCGACCCAGTACTTC
CASSQGGPATQYF
>TRBJ2-5|TRBV11-3|once|TRBD1
TGTGCCAGCAGCCAGGACAGGTCTAGGCAAGAGGCCCAATACTTC
CASSQDRSRQEAQYF
>TRBJ2-3|TRBV11-2|many|TRBD2
TGTGCCAGCAGCTTATTGTCCCCGGACCTCGGGGGGGATACGCAGTATTTT
CASSLLSPDLGGDTQYF
>TRBJ2-7|TRBV4-1|many|TRBD1
TGCGCCAGCAGCCAAGGAAGGGACAGCCCCTACGAGCAGTACTTC
CASSQGRDSPYEQYF
>TRBJ1-2|TRBV6-5|NA|NA
TGTGCCAGCAGTTACTCTGCACAGTCTAACTATGGCTACACCTTC
CASSYSAQSNYGYTF
>TRBJ2-3|TRBV12-3/TRBV12-4|few|TRBD1
TGTGCCAGCAGTTTTCTCGACAGGGGCACAGATACGCAGTATTTT
CASSFLDRGTDTQYF
>TRBJ1-2|TRBV7-9|once|NA
TGTGCCAGCAGCTCCTACTATGGCTACACCTTC
CASSSYYGYTF
>TRBJ2-7|TRBV11-1|NA|NA
TGTGTCAGCAGTATCGAGGCGTACTCCTACGATCAGTACTTC
CVSSIEAYSYDQYF
>TRBJ2-7|TRBV12-3/TRBV12-4|few|TRBD2
TGTGCCAGCAAGCGGGGGAATGCCCGCTACGAGCAGTACTTC
CASKRGNARYEQYF
>TRBJ2-6|TRBV12-5|NA|NA
TGTGCTAGTGGTTTAATAACCTCCTTAATAGCGAAAAGCTCTGGGGCCAACGTCCTGACTTTC
CASGLITSLIAKSSGANVLTF
>TRBJ2-2|TRBV7-9|NA|NA
TGTGCCGGCAGCCGACTTTTAGCCAACACCGGGGAGCTGTTTTTT
CAGSRLLANTGELFF
>TRBJ1-5|TRBV6-5|NA|TRBD1
TGTGCCAGCAGTTCCGGGACAGGGGATCAGCCCCGGCATTTT
CASSSGTGDQPRHF
>TRBJ1-1|TRBV28|NA|NA
TGTGTCAGCAGTTTTGTCCTTTTGAACACTGAAGCTTTCTTT
CVSSFVLLNTEAFF
>TRBJ2-7|TRBV11-2|many|NA
TGTGCCAGCAGCTTACGGGGTGGGACGGGGAACTACGAGCAGTACTTC
CASSLRGGTGNYEQYF
>TRBJ1-4|TRBV11-2|many|NA
TGTGCCAGCAGCTACGGGGTAGCTAATGAAAAACTGTTTTTT
CASSYGVANEKLFF
>TRBJ2-5|TRBV6-2/TRBV6-3|NA|NA
TGTGCCAGTGGGACCGCGAGGGAGACCCAGTACTTC
CASGTARETQYF
>TRBJ2-4|TRBV4-2|NA|NA
TGTGCCAGCAGCCAAGGGACACATCAAACCAAAAACATTCAGTACTTC
CASSQGTHQTKNIQYF
>TRBJ2-1|TRBV6-5|NA|TRBD2
TGTGCCAGCAGTCATGGACTAGCGGGTTACAATGAGCAGTTCTTC
CASSHGLAGYNEQFF
>TRBJ2-2|TRBV7-8|NA|TRBD2
TGTGCCAGCAGCGTCTCCGGGACTAGCGGGAGGCGGAACACCGGGGAGCTGTTTTTT
CASSVSGTSGRRNTGELFF
>TRBJ2-1|TRBV11-2|NA|TRBD2
TGTGCCAGCAACTCAGCGGGAGGGCGTAATGAGCAGTTCTTC
CASNSAGGRNEQFF
>TRBJ2-3|TRBV11-2|many|TRBD2
TGTGCCAGCAGCTTAGGAGCTGGGACTAGAGGGGGCACAGATACGCAGTATTTT
CASSLGAGTRGGTDTQYF